Given below is one T cell receptor beta chain in context. The V and J ends lost 1 base and 0 bases respectively, with 7 bases between them. Germline values: CDR1 MGHRA, CDR2 YSYEKL. The CDR3 consists of 15 residues. This record belongs to a study of T cell responses to AZD1222 COVID-19 vaccine. The repertoire was sequenced with immunoSEQ multiplex PCR; TCRdb's copy has only in-frame clones and lacks some. In the table there are about 130,000 clones, under 95% of which are singletons. The study pooled second doses at about 4 or about 12 weeks. Sequenced material: peripheral blood, taken 28 days after the second AZD1222 dose. The chain carries TRBV4-1 and TRBJ2-1; D uncertain. This TCR came from an adult who received the AZD1222 COVID-19 vaccine. The chain's CDR3 is CASSQGDSSYNEQFF. The CDR3 DNA reads as TGCGCCAGCAGCCAAGGAGACTCCTCCTACAATGAGCAGTTCTTC.